This T cell receptor (beta chain) was obtained from a study of CD8 T cells in ankylosing spondylitis. This clonotype was counted once. Its target is not known. Library preparation for TCR beta used quantitative 5'-RACE with molecular barcodes. TCRdb passed the 5' RACE reads through MiXCR, listing each CDR3 protein once. The sample has approximately 500,000 distinct CDR3 sequences, over 9.5% seen once; the top ten hold almost 7%. Germline CDR1 reads LGHDT; CDR2 reads YNNKEL (reference sequence). Trimming removed 0 bases from V and 5 bases from J, with 5 bases in between. This CDR3 region has 12 residues. General study results and limits: Earlier work had already found some motif variants in reactive arthritis synovial fluid and blood. Reports say disease-linked clones showed up significantly more in matched ankylosing spondylitis synovial fluid. Fewer than 10 highly homologous variants formed a TCR beta motif that appeared characteristic of ankylosing spondylitis blood. Clones linked with disease were CD8+ and fairly uncommon in the peripheral blood.

This clonotype was obtained from a male donor with ankylosing spondylitis. The chain carries TRBV3-1 and TRBJ2-7; no clear D gene. The sample comprised blood, either unsorted or a sorted T cell fraction (not recorded which). Written as DNA, the CDR3 is TGTGCCAGCAGCCAAGAGGGGAACGAGCAGTACTTC. Its translation: CASSQEGNEQYF.